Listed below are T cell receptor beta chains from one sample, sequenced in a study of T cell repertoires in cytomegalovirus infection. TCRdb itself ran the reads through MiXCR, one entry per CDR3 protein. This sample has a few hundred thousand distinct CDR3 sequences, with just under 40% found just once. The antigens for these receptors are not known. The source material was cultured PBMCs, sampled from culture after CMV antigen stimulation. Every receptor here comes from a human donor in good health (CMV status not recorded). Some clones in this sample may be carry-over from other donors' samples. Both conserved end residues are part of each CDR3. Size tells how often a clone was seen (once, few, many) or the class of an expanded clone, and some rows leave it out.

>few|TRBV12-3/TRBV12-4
CASSYEGPHEQFF
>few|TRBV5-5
CASSLTGSGYTF
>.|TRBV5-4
CASSLRLTGAEQFF
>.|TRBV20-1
CSATIPEAFF
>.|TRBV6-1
CASSIRGERAKNIQYF
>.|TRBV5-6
CASSLEYLQGETQYF
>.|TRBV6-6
CASSDSPISNQPQHF
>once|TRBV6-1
CASSGSSGLFNEQFF
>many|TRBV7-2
CASSLVAGSYEQYF
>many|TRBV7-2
CASSTGTSGVNTQYF
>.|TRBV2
CASSEALGRAYTEAFF
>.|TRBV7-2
CASSQSPSGRPYEQYF
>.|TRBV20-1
CSTREVNSYEQYF
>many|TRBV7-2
CASSQWTLGGYTF
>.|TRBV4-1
CASSQPLSGRYNEQFF
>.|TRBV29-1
CSVRPGQGVNTEAFF
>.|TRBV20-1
CTCKSNTEAFF
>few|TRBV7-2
CASSQMGGQGQAFF